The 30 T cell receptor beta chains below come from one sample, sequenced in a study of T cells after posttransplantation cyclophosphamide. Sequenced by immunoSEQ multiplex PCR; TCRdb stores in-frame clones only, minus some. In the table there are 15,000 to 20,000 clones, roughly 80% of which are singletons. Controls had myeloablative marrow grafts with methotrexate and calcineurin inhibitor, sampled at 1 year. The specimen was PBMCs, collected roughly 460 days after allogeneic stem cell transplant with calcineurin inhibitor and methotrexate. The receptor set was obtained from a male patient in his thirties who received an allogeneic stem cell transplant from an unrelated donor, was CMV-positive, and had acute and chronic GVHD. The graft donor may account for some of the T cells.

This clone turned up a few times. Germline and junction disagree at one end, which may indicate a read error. The CDR3 DNA reads TGCGCCAGCAGCCAAGAGGCCATCGGAGGGGCTGATGACTTC. This translates into CASSQEAIGGADDF. J is TRBJ2-5 and V is TRBV7-2, with D perhaps TRBD2 (6 bases). Germline loops: CDR1 SGHTA, CDR2 FQGNSA. CDR3 length equals 14 residues.

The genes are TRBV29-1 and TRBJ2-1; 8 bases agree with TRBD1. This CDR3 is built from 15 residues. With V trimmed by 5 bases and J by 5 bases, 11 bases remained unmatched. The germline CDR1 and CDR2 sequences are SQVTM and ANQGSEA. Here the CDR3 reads CSVTLPGQVDNEQFF. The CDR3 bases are TGCAGCGTTACACTACCGGGACAGGTGGACAATGAGCAGTTCTTC.

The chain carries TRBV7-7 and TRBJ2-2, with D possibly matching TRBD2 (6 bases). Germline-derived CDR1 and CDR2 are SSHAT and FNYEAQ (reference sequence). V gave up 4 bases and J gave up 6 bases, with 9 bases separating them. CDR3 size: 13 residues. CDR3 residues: CASSWGVSGELFF. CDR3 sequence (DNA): TGTGCCAGCAGCTGGGGGGTCTCCGGGGAGCTGTTTTTT.

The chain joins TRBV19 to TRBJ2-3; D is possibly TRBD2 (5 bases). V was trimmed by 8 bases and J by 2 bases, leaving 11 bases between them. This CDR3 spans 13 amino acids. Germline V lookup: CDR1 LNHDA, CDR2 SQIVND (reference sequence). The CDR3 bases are TGTGCCAGTTCTCAGCGGAACACAGATACGCAGTATTTT. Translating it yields CASSQRNTDTQYF.

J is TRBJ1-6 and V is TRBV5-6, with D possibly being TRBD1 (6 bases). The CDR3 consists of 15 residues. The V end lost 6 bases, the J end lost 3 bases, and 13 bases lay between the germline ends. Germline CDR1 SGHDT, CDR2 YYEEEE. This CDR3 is CASNDRSNYNSPLHF. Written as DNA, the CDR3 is TGTGCCAGCAACGACAGGTCCAACTATAATTCACCCCTCCACTTT.

The CDR3 spells CASSFPGGAFGYTF. Here the CDR3 DNA reads TGTGCCAGCAGCTTTCCGGGGGGCGCGTTCGGCTACACCTTC. The gene calls are TRBV11-2 and TRBJ1-2, with a tentative D call TRBD1 (6 bases). Between the trimmed V and J ends, which lost 3 bases and 8 bases, there was a span of 16 bases. The CDR3 loop spans 14 amino acids. CDR1 and CDR2 (germline): SGHAT, FQNNGV.

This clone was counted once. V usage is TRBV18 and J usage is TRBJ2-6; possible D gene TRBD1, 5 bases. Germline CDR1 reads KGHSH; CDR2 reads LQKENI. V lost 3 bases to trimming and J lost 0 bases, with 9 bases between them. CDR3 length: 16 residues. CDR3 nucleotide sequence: TGTGCCAGCTCACCTGAACAGGTCTCTGGGGCCAACGTCCTGACTTTC. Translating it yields CASSPEQVSGANVLTF.

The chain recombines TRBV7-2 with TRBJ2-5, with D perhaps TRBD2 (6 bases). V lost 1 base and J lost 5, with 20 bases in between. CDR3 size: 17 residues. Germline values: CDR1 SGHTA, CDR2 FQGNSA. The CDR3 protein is CASSLGRGLPMLETQYF. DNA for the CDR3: TGTGCCAGCAGCTTAGGTAGGGGACTCCCAATGCTGGAGACCCAGTACTTC.

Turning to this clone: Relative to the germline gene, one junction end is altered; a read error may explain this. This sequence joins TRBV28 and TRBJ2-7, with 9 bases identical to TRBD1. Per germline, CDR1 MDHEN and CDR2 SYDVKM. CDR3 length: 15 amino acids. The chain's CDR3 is CASSLSTGGSNEQYF. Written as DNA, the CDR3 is TGTGCCAGCAGTTTAAGTACAGGGGGCTCCAACGAGCAGTACTTC.

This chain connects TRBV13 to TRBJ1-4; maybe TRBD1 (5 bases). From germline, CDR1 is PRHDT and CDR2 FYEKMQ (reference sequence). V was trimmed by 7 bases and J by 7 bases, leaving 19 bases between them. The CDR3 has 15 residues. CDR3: CASTRHGGFLEKLFF. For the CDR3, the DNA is TGTGCCAGCACTCGTCACGGGGGGTTTCTTGAAAAACTGTTTTTT.

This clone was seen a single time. Here the CDR3 DNA reads TGCGCCAGCAGCGGGCGACTAGCGGGAAAGGACGAGCAGTACTTC. It is translated as CASSGRLAGKDEQYF. The V call is TRBV4-3, the J call TRBJ2-7, with TRBD2 matching over 11 bases. V lost 5 bases and J lost 5; bases outside the gene matches: 8. The CDR3 extends over 15 amino acids. Germline V lookup: CDR1 LGHNA, CDR2 YSLEER.

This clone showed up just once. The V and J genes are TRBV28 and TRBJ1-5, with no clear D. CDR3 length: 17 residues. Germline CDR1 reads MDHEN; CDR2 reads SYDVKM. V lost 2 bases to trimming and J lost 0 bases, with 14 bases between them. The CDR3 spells CASSLPGALYSNQPQHF. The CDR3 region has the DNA TGTGCCAGCAGTTTACCAGGTGCCCTTTATAGCAATCAGCCCCAGCATTTT.

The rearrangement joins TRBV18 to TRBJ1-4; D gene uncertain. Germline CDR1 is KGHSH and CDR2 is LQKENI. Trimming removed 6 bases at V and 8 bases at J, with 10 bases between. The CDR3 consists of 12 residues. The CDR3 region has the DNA TGTGCCAGCTCCGGGTCGCCGGAAAAACTGTTTTTT. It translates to CASSGSPEKLFF.

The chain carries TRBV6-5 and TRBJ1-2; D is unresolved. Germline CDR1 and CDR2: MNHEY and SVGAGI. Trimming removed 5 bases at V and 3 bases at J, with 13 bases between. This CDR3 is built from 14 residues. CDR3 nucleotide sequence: TGTGCCAGCAGTCGACTCCCCAGCCACTATGGCTACACCTTC. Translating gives CASSRLPSHYGYTF.

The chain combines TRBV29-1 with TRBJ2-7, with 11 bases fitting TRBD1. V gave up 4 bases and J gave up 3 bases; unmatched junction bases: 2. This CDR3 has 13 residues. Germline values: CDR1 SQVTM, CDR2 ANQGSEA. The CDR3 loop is CSVVGQGVYEQYF. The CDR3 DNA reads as TGCAGCGTTGTGGGACAGGGGGTCTACGAGCAGTACTTC.

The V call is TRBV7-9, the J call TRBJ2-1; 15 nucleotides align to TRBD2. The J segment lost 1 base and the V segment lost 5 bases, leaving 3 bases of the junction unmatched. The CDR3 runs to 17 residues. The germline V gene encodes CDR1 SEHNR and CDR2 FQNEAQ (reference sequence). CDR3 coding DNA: TGTGCCAGCAGCGGAGGACTAGCGGGAGGGTCCTACAATGAGCAGTTCTTC. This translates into CASSGGLAGGSYNEQFF.

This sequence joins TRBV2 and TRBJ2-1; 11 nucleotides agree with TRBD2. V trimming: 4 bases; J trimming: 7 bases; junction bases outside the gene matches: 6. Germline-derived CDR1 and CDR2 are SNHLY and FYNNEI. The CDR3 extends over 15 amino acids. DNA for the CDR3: TGTGCCAGCAGTGTACTAGCGGGGGCCCTTAATGAGCAGTTCTTC. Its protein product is CASSVLAGALNEQFF.

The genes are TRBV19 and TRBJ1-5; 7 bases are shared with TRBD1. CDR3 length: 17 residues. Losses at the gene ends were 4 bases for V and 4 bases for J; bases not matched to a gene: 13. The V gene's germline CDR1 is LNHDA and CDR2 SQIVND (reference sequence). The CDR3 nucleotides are TGTGCCAGTAGTACCCTTGGGACAGTATCCTCAAATCAGCCCCAGCATTTT. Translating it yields CASSTLGTVSSNQPQHF.

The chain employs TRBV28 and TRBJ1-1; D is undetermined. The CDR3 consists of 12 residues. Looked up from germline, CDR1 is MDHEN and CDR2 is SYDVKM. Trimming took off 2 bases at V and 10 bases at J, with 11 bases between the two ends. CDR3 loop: CASSLQPSRAFF. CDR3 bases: TGTGCCAGCAGTTTACAACCAAGCCGAGCTTTCTTT. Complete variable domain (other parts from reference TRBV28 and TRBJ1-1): DVKVTQSSRYLVKRTGEKVFLECVQDMDHENMFWYRQDPGLGLRLIYFSYDVKMKEKGDIPEGYSVSREKKERFSLILESASTNQTSMYLCASSLQPSRAFFGQGTRLTVV.

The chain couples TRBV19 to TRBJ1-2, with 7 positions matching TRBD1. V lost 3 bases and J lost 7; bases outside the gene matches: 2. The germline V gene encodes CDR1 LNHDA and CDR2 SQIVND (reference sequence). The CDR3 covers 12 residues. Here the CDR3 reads CASSMAGGGYTF. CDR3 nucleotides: TGTGCCAGTAGTATGGCAGGGGGTGGCTACACCTTC.

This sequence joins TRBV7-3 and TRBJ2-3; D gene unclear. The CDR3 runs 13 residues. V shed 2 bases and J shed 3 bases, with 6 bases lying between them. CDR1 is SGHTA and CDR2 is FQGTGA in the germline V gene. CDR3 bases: TGTGCCAGCAGCTTAGAGAGAACAGATACGCAGTATTTT. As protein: CASSLERTDTQYF.

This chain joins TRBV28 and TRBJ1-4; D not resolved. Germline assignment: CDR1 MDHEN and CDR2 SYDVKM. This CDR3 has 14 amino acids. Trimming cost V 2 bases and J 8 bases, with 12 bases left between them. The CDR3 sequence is CASSLTGIREKLFF. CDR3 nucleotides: TGTGCCAGCAGTTTAACGGGGATTAGGGAAAAACTGTTTTTT.

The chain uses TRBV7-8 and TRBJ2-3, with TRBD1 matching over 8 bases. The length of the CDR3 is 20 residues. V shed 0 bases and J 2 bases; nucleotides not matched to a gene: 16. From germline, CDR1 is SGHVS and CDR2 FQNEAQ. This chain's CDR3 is CASSLARVAQGARDTDTQYF. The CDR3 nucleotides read TGTGCCAGCAGCTTAGCGCGGGTGGCCCAGGGGGCGCGGGACACAGATACGCAGTATTTT.

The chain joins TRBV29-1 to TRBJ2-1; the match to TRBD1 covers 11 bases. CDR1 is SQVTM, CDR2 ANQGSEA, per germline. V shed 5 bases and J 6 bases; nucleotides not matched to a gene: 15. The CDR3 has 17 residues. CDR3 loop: CSVSRTPGTGGSNEQFF. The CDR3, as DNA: TGCAGCGTTTCCCGAACGCCTGGGACAGGGGGGAGCAATGAGCAGTTCTTC.

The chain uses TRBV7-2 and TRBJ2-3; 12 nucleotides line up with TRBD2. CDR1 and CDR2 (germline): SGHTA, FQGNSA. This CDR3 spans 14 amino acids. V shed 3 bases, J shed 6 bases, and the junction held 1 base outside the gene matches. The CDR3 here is CASSFLAGGDTQYF. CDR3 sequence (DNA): TGTGCCAGCAGCTTTCTAGCGGGAGGGGATACGCAGTATTTT.

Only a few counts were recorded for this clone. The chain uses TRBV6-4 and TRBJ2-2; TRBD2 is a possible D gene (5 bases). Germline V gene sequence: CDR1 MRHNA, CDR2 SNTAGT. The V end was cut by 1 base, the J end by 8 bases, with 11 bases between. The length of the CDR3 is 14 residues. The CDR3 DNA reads TGTGCCAGCAGTGACTTCCTAGCCTCTGGGGAGCTGTTTTTT. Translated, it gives CASSDFLASGELFF.

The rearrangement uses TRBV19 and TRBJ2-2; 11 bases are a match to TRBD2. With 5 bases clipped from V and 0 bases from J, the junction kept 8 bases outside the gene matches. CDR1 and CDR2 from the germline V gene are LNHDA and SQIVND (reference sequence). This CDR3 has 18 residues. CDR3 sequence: CASSLGLAGGPNTGELFF. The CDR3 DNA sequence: TGTGCCAGTAGTCTAGGGCTAGCGGGAGGTCCGAACACCGGGGAGCTGTTTTTT.

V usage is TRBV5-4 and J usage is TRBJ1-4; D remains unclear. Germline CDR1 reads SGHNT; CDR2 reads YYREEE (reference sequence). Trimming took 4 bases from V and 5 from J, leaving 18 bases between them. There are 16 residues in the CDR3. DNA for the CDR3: TGTGCCAGCAGCGGTGGCCCTGGTCTTCGCAATGAAAAACTGTTTTTT. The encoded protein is CASSGGPGLRNEKLFF.

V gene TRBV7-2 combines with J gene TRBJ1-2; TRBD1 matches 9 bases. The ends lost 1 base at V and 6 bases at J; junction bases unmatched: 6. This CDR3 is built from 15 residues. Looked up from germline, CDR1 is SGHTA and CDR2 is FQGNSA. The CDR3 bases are TGTGCCAGCAGCTTAGTAAACAGGGGGCCCGATGGCTACACCTTC. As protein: CASSLVNRGPDGYTF.

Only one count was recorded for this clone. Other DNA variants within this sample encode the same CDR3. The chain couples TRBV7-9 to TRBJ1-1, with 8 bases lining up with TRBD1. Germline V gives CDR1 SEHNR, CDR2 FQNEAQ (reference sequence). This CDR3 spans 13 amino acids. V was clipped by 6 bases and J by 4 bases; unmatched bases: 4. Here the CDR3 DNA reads TGTGCCAGCAGGGAAACAGGGGGCACTGAAGCTTTCTTT. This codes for CASRETGGTEAFF.